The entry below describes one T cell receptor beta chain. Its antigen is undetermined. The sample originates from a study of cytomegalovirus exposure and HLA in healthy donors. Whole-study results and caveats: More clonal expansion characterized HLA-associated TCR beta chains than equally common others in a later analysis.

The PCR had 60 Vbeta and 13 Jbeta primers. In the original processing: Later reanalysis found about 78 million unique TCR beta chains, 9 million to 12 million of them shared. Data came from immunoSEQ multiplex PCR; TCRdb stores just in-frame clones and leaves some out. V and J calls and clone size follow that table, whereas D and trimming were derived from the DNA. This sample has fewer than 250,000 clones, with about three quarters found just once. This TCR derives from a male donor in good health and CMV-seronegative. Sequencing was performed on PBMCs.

The CDR3 loop is CASSSLAGGRETQYF. The CDR3 nucleotides are TGTGCCAGCAGCTCATTAGCGGGGGGGCGTGAGACCCAGTACTTC. This rearrangement joins TRBV7-2 to TRBJ2-5; TRBD2 matches at 11 bases. The CDR3 totals 15 residues. Germline loops: CDR1 SGHTA, CDR2 FQGNSA. J gave up 5 bases and V 4 bases, and 6 bases lay outside the gene matches.